This is a list of T cell receptor beta chains from one sample in a study of blood T cell repertoires in COVID-19. Using immunoSEQ multiplex PCR, the repertoire was profiled, and TCRdb retains in-frame clones only, with some absent. The data show roughly 170,000 clones, with over 75% seen just once and more than 25% held by the top ten. Material for sequencing was peripheral blood. These receptors were taken from a woman aged 70-85 years with acute or convalescent COVID-19. Each CDR3 is given with its conserved first and last residue. Size is stated for part of the rows, as once, few or many counts, or as a class when the clone is expanded.

CDR3 length,V gene,J gene,clone size,CDR3 protein
16,TRBV7-8,TRBJ1-4,.,CASSLGQGPRDEKLFF
14,TRBV2,TRBJ1-1,.,CASSGGQVNTEAFF
17,TRBV7-8,TRBJ2-1,.,CASSLMGGTSGVNEQFF
15,TRBV6-5,TRBJ1-3,.,CATHRGVNSGNTIYF
15,TRBV20-1,TRBJ2-3,.,CSASKGQGFLDTQYF
15,TRBV5-6,TRBJ1-3,.,CASSLDSFSGNTIYF
14,TRBV6-5,TRBJ2-7,.,CASNRGGAQVEQYF
15,TRBV6-5,TRBJ2-1,once,CASTAVRGRYNEQFF
16,TRBV7-3,TRBJ2-3,.,CASSLMPGTSGYTQYF
13,TRBV12-5,TRBJ1-2,.,CASASGVFYGYTF
16,TRBV6-2/TRBV6-3,TRBJ2-1,few,CASSYSGGRADNEQFF
15,TRBV5-1,TRBJ2-5,.,CASSLVAGDGETQYF
13,TRBV6-5,TRBJ1-5,.,CASSYGGGQPQHF
15,TRBV2,TRBJ2-1,.,CASSVQRGGHNEQFF
13,TRBV12-5,TRBJ2-5,.,CASGLTGRETQYF
18,TRBV27,TRBJ2-7,.,CASSQKSVVRGPSYEQYF
16,TRBV2,TRBJ2-4,.,CASSEISVPPKNIQYF
15,TRBV6-6,TRBJ2-5,.,CASSYGSGFQETQYF
15,TRBV27,TRBJ1-6,few,CASSDRGPDDSPLHF
14,TRBV7-3,TRBJ2-1,.,CASSPGTGSNEQFF
12,TRBV6-1,TRBJ1-2,.,CASSERVYGYTF
15,TRBV5-3,TRBJ1-5,.,CARSLSRGHGQPQHF
15,TRBV19,TRBJ2-4,.,CASRATGPGSNIQYF
14,TRBV2,TRBJ1-5,.,CASSRIQGNQPQHF